This passage covers 26 T cell receptor beta chains from one sample sequenced in a study of cytomegalovirus exposure and HLA in healthy donors. 60 Vbeta and 13 Jbeta primers were used in PCR. The protocol was immunoSEQ multiplex PCR, while the TCRdb copy is restricted to in-frame clones and leaves out a portion. Counted here are about 120,000 clones, approximately 81% occurring once; the ten biggest clones make up under 3%. The sequencing sample was made of PBMCs. These receptors came from a woman under 30 in good health and CMV-seropositive.

This chain uses TRBV2 with TRBJ2-7; D is perhaps TRBD1 (6 bases). The CDR3 consists of 14 residues. CDR1 is SNHLY and CDR2 is FYNNEI in the germline V gene. Trimming removed 4 bases at V and 1 base at J, with 11 bases between. The CDR3 DNA follows: TGTGCCAGCAGTGGGCAGGGGTGGTCCTACGAGCAGTACTTC. Protein: CASSGQGWSYEQYF.

This clone has more than one count but fewer than ten. The rearrangement links TRBV5-1 to TRBJ1-2, with D maybe TRBD1 (5 bases). There are 15 residues in the CDR3. V was clipped by 4 bases and J by 5 bases, with 18 bases between them. Germline assignment: CDR1 SGHRS and CDR2 YFSETQ. The CDR3, as DNA: TGCGCCAGCAGCCCGGGCGGCGTAAGGGGTTATGGCTACACCTTC. It translates to CASSPGGVRGYGYTF.

This chain connects TRBV11-3 to TRBJ1-5; no definite D call. Trimming removed 5 bases from V and 2 bases from J, with 10 bases in between. Germline CDR1 is SGHNT and CDR2 is YENEEA. This CDR3 has 14 residues. The CDR3 loop is CASSPQSGNQPQHF. DNA for the CDR3: TGTGCCAGCAGCCCCCAGTCCGGCAATCAGCCCCAGCATTTT.

V gene TRBV4-1 combines with J gene TRBJ2-7; 8 nucleotides agree with TRBD2. Germline assignment: CDR1 MGHRA and CDR2 YSYEKL. This CDR3 comprises 15 residues. Germline trimming cut 1 base from V and 5 bases from J; bases unmatched to any gene: 7. For the CDR3, the DNA is TGCGCCAGCAGCCAAGTTGGGACTAGGATCGACGAGCAGTACTTC. Translation gives CASSQVGTRIDEQYF.

This sequence joins TRBV11-3 and TRBJ2-3, with 8 nucleotides matching TRBD1. Unmatched junction bases numbered 9, after V lost 1 base and J lost 3 bases. The CDR3 length is 17 residues. CDR1 and CDR2 (germline): SGHNT, YENEEA. CDR3 loop: CASSLVALRGRTDTQYF. CDR3 bases: TGTGCCAGCAGCTTAGTAGCACTCAGGGGGCGGACAGATACGCAGTATTTT.

The chain joins TRBV4-2 to TRBJ1-6, with 7 bases matching TRBD1. Trimming at V came to 5 bases and at J to 6 bases, leaving 7 bases not matched to a gene. This CDR3 contains 15 residues. Germline CDR1 is LGHNA and CDR2 is YNFKEQ. The DNA of the CDR3 is TGTGCCAGCAGCTCCCACAGGGGCGGTAATTCACCCCTCCACTTT. Amino acids: CASSSHRGGNSPLHF.

The J gene is TRBJ1-6, the V gene TRBV7-6; 8 bases are a match to TRBD1. The germline gives CDR1 SGHVS, CDR2 FNYEAQ. After removal of 5 bases from V and 6 bases from J, the junction contained 3 bases not matched to a gene. CDR3 size: 14 residues. This CDR3 is CASSNTGGNSPLHF. The DNA for the CDR3 is TGTGCCAGCAGCAATACAGGGGGTAATTCACCCCTCCACTTT.

V gene TRBV27 combines with J gene TRBJ1-1; D is perhaps TRBD1 (5 bases). The CDR3 spans 12 residues. Trimming stripped 8 bases from V and 10 bases from J, with 17 bases between. Per the germline V gene, CDR1 is MNHEY and CDR2 is SMNVEV (reference sequence). CDR3 protein: CASGPWGGRAFF. CDR3 bases: TGTGCCAGCGGCCCTTGGGGGGGTCGAGCTTTCTTT.

The sample holds a few counts of this clone. The chain has TRBV18 and TRBJ1-1; D remains ambiguous. Trimming cost V 5 bases and J 0 bases, with 7 bases left between them. This CDR3 spans 13 amino acids. Germline CDR1 is KGHSH and CDR2 is LQKENI. CDR3 nucleotides: TGTGCCAGCTCAAGCGGGGTGAACACTGAAGCTTTCTTT. Its translation: CASSSGVNTEAFF.

The chain links TRBV4-1 to TRBJ2-7; a weak D match, TRBD2 (6 bases). The DNA end is more similar to TRBJ2-1, so the J call may be wrong. This CDR3 region has 15 residues. The germline V gene encodes CDR1 MGHRA and CDR2 YSYEKL. CDR3 sequence: CASSQELAGPYEQFF. CDR3 DNA sequence: TGCGCCAGCAGCCAAGAACTGGCGGGACCATACGAGCAGTTCTTC.

CDR3 DNA sequence: TGTGCCAGCTCGGGACAGGGGCGAGAAAAACTGTTTTTT. Protein: CASSGQGREKLFF. The rearrangement links TRBV18 to TRBJ1-4; 10 nucleotides line up with TRBD1. Unmatched junction bases numbered 3, after V lost 6 bases and J lost 8 bases. The CDR3 sequence is 13 residues long. The germline gives CDR1 KGHSH, CDR2 LQKENI.

This chain connects TRBV6-1 to TRBJ2-7; 11 positions match TRBD2. CDR1 and CDR2 (germline): MNHNS, SASEGT. This CDR3 comprises 17 residues. With V trimmed by 4 bases and J by 3 bases, 11 bases remained unmatched. The DNA of the CDR3 is TGTGCCAGCAGTGTGGCCCTAGCGGGAGGAAAACTCTACGAGCAGTACTTC. This gives the protein CASSVALAGGKLYEQYF.

Here the CDR3 DNA reads TGTGCCAGCTCGGGATCTCCTGAGGGAAACATTCAGTACTTC. As protein: CASSGSPEGNIQYF. V is TRBV25-1 and J is TRBJ2-4, with D tentatively TRBD2 (5 bases). This CDR3 contains 14 residues. Germline lookup yields CDR1 MGHDK and CDR2 SYGVNS. V was trimmed by 8 bases and J by 6 bases, leaving 17 bases between them.

This clone has more than one count but fewer than ten. V and J are TRBV11-3 and TRBJ2-1; D unclear. Trimming removed 0 bases at V and 9 bases at J, with 9 bases between. CDR3 length equals 13 residues. The V gene's germline CDR1 is SGHNT and CDR2 YENEEA. CDR3 sequence: CASSLDENSEQFF. DNA for the CDR3: TGTGCCAGCAGCTTAGATGAAAACAGTGAGCAGTTCTTC.

This clone was seen once. The J gene is TRBJ2-2, the V gene TRBV7-3, with TRBD2 identical over 7 bases. Trimming cost V 4 bases and J 5 bases; bases outside gene matches: 7. The CDR3 totals 15 residues. Germline lookup yields CDR1 SGHTA and CDR2 FQGTGA. For the CDR3, the DNA is TGTGCCAGCAGCTCCGGGACTATGAGGACCGGGGAGCTGTTTTTT. Amino acid sequence: CASSSGTMRTGELFF.

V gene TRBV5-4 combines with J gene TRBJ2-7, with 8 bases fitting TRBD2. Germline V gives CDR1 SGHNT, CDR2 YYREEE (reference sequence). V shed 1 base and J 2 bases; nucleotides not matched to a gene: 8. The CDR3 runs 16 residues. The DNA of the CDR3 is TGTGCCAGCAGCTTGAATCAGGCAGCGGGAGCCTACGAGCAGTACTTC. It encodes CASSLNQAAGAYEQYF.

The rearrangement links TRBV27 to TRBJ2-2; 7 nucleotides agree with TRBD1. V shed 2 bases, J shed 3 bases, and the junction held 6 bases outside the gene matches. Germline assignment: CDR1 MNHEY and CDR2 SMNVEV (reference sequence). This CDR3 is 16 amino acids long. CDR3 amino acids: CASSLIGQDYTGELFF. The CDR3 DNA sequence: TGTGCCAGCAGTTTAATCGGACAGGATTACACCGGGGAGCTGTTTTTT.

The V gene is TRBV7-3, the J gene TRBJ1-1; 8 bases are a match to TRBD1. Germline CDR1 SGHTA, CDR2 FQGTGA. V lost 1 base, J lost 10 bases, and 11 bases stayed unmatched. This CDR3 has 15 amino acids. CDR3 in DNA: TGTGCCAGCAGCTTAAACGGGGGTGGACAGGGCGGAGCTTTCTTT. Translation: CASSLNGGGQGGAFF.

The chain joins TRBV2 to TRBJ1-1; 7 bases line up with TRBD1. There are 13 residues in the CDR3. Germline lookup yields CDR1 SNHLY and CDR2 FYNNEI. The junction had 6 bases not matched to a gene; V was cut back by 6 bases and J by 5 bases. In nucleotides, the CDR3 is TGTGCCAGCAGCACTACAGGGGTGACTGAAGCTTTCTTT. Its translation is CASSTTGVTEAFF.

The chain couples TRBV2 to TRBJ2-7, with 10 bases matching TRBD2. Germline V lookup: CDR1 SNHLY, CDR2 FYNNEI. The CDR3 has 14 amino acids. V lost 6 bases and J lost 4; bases outside the gene matches: 6. The CDR3 here is CASRGLANGYEQYF. The CDR3 DNA follows: TGTGCCAGCAGGGGACTAGCGAACGGATACGAGCAGTACTTC.

The chain recombines TRBV19 with TRBJ2-2; D gene unclear. V was clipped by 3 bases and J by 4 bases, with 9 bases between them. CDR3 length equals 14 residues. Germline loops: CDR1 LNHDA, CDR2 SQIVND (reference sequence). Here the CDR3 reads CASSMSGGTGELFF. CDR3 sequence (DNA): TGTGCCAGTAGTATGTCCGGCGGCACCGGGGAGCTGTTTTTT. Looking up the rest from reference TRBV19 and TRBJ2-2 gives the full variable domain: DGGITQSPKYLFRKEGQNVTLSCEQNLNHDAMYWYRQDPGQGLRLIYYSQIVNDFQKGDIAEGYSVSREKKESFPLTVTSAQKNPTAFYLCASSMSGGTGELFFGEGSRLTVL.

This rearrangement joins TRBV11-3 to TRBJ2-5; tentative D call: TRBD2 (5 bases). The germline CDR1 and CDR2 sequences are SGHNT and YENEEA. The CDR3 totals 14 residues. Trimming took 4 bases from V and 3 from J, leaving 12 bases between them. The CDR3 loop reads CASSSRGGKETQYF. The DNA for the CDR3 is TGTGCCAGCAGCTCCCGTGGAGGAAAAGAGACCCAGTACTTC.

This chain joins TRBV5-1 and TRBJ2-2, with 7 bases aligning to TRBD2. The CDR3 extends over 15 amino acids. Germline-derived CDR1 and CDR2 are SGHRS and YFSETQ. V lost 1 base to trimming and J lost 4 bases; unmatched junction nucleotides: 4. In DNA form, the CDR3 reads TGCGCCAGCAGCTTGTGGGAGGGAGGCACCGGGGAGCTGTTTTTT. Encoded protein: CASSLWEGGTGELFF. Full variable domain (outside the CDR3, taken from reference TRBV5-1 and TRBJ2-2): KAGVTQTPRYLIKTRGQQVTLSCSPISGHRSVSWYQQTPGQGLQFLFEYFSETQRNKGNFPGRFSGRQFSNSRSEMNVSTLELGDSALYLCASSLWEGGTGELFFGEGSRLTVL.

This sequence joins TRBV9 and TRBJ1-1, with 12 bases lining up with TRBD1. Germline trimming cut 0 bases from V and 12 bases from J; bases unmatched to any gene: 18. The CDR3 totals 18 residues. Germline V lookup: CDR1 SGDLS, CDR2 YYNGEE. The CDR3 region has the DNA TGTGCCAGCAGCGTAGCCGAGACCCCGGGACAGGGGGCGATACGGACTTTCTTT. Its translation is CASSVAETPGQGAIRTFF.

This chain joins TRBV5-1 and TRBJ2-7; 7 nucleotides align to TRBD1. The CDR3 runs 15 residues. The germline CDR1 and CDR2 sequences are SGHRS and YFSETQ. Losses at the gene ends were 3 bases for V and 3 bases for J; bases not matched to a gene: 9. For the CDR3, the DNA is TGCGCCAGCAGCTCGACCGGGACAGCAAACTACGAGCAGTACTTC. It codes for CASSSTGTANYEQYF.

This CDR3 reads CASSPGSGDTQYF. The CDR3 DNA is TGTGCCAGCAGTCCGGGGAGTGGAGATACGCAGTATTTT. V gene TRBV7-9 combines with J gene TRBJ2-3; D possibly corresponds to TRBD2 (5 bases). With 6 bases removed from V and 5 bases from J, the gap between germline ends came to 12 bases. The germline V gene encodes CDR1 SEHNR and CDR2 FQNEAQ (reference sequence). This CDR3 contains 13 residues. The complete variable domain, with remaining parts taken from reference TRBV7-9 and TRBJ2-3, reads DTGVSQNPRHKITKRGQNVTFRCDPISEHNRLYWYRQTLGQGPEFLTYFQNEAQLEKSRLLSDRFSAERPKGSFSTLEIQRTEQGDSAMYLCASSPGSGDTQYFGPGTRLTVL.